The present T cell receptor (beta chain) was sequenced within a study of blood T cell repertoires in COVID-19. Study-level information: COVID-19 samples, acute and convalescent, were from the United States, Italy and Spain. T cells, B-cell-depleted T cells, or PBMCs provided the cDNA or gDNA that served as material.

This clone was counted a few times. The repertoire was sequenced with immunoSEQ multiplex PCR; TCRdb's copy has only in-frame clones and lacks some. The sample has some 130,000 clones, 86% seen once. CDR1 and CDR2 from the germline V gene are LGHDT and YNNKEL (reference sequence). With 1 base removed from V and 5 bases from J, the gap between germline ends came to 12 bases. The CDR3 extends over 14 amino acids. Donors were grouped by their self-reported clinical history. The chain uses TRBV3-1 (or the pseudogene TRBV3-2) and TRBJ2-7, with a possible D match to TRBD2 (5 bases). The TCR originated in a woman aged 45-59 years who had recovered from COVID-19. Sequenced material: PBMCs or T cells enriched from blood (not recorded which). CDR3 protein: CASSQVMGSHEQYF. In DNA form, the CDR3 reads TGTGCCAGCAGCCAAGTTATGGGGAGCCACGAGCAGTACTTC.